The 17 T cell receptor beta chains below were found in one sample sequenced in a study of CD8+ T cells in alopecia areata. RNA extraction and reverse transcription yielded cDNA as sequencing template. The repertoire was sequenced with immunoSEQ multiplex PCR; TCRdb's copy has only in-frame clones and lacks some. The sample gives about 69,000 clones, about three fifths of which show up once; over 15% is in the top ten. Here the sequenced sample was CD8+ T cells sorted from blood, taken at week 0. Every receptor here comes from a human donor with alopecia areata.

This sequence joins TRBV5-6 and TRBJ1-1, with D uncertain. Trimming cost V 2 bases and J 1 base, with 6 bases left between them. Germline CDR1 is SGHDT and CDR2 is YYEEEE. The CDR3 covers 13 residues. The CDR3 DNA sequence: TGTGCCAGCAGCTTCAGTACGAACACTGAAGCTTTCTTT. Translated, it gives CASSFSTNTEAFF.

The V call is TRBV29-1, the J call TRBJ2-1; no clear D. Germline V gives CDR1 SQVTM, CDR2 ANQGSEA. The germline V and J ends were trimmed by 1 base and 3 bases, with 4 bases remaining between them. This CDR3 spans 12 amino acids. The CDR3 here is CSVEVLYNEQFF. The CDR3 coding sequence is TGCAGCGTTGAAGTTCTCTACAATGAGCAGTTCTTC.

This clone was observed a few times. V usage is TRBV14 and J usage is TRBJ1-1; D call uncertain. The CDR3 extends over 15 amino acids. From germline, CDR1 is SGHDN and CDR2 FVKESK. The V gene lost 1 base and the J gene lost 0 bases, with 9 bases spanning the gap. The CDR3: CASSQGTSLNTEAFF. CDR3 DNA sequence: TGTGCCAGCAGCCAAGGAACGAGCTTGAACACTGAAGCTTTCTTT.

The chain joins TRBV25-1 to TRBJ1-1, with D maybe TRBD1 (6 bases). V lost 6 bases, J lost 1 base, and 9 bases lay in between. The CDR3 runs to 13 residues. CDR1 is MGHDK, CDR2 SYGVNS, per germline. CDR3 DNA: TGTGCCAGCAGGATGACAGGGAACACTGAAGCTTTCTTT. Protein product: CASRMTGNTEAFF.

The rearrangement links TRBV28 to TRBJ1-1, with TRBD1 identical over 8 bases. The CDR3 length is 16 residues. Germline V gene data show CDR1 as MDHEN and CDR2 as SYDVKM. The ends lost 6 bases at V and 0 bases at J; junction bases unmatched: 9. CDR3 loop: CASSPGQGEMNTEAFF. CDR3 nucleotide sequence: TGTGCCAGCAGCCCCGGACAGGGAGAAATGAACACTGAAGCTTTCTTT.

The chain employs TRBV7-9 and TRBJ1-1, with TRBD1 as a possible D gene (5 bases). V dropped 4 bases and J dropped 1 base, with 10 bases sitting between them. CDR3 length equals 14 residues. Per germline, CDR1 SEHNR and CDR2 FQNEAQ (reference sequence). The chain's CDR3 is CASSSRTGNTEAFF. The CDR3 nucleotides are TGTGCCAGCAGCTCGCGAACAGGGAACACTGAAGCTTTCTTT. Complete variable domain (other parts from reference TRBV7-9 and TRBJ1-1): DTGVSQNPRHKITKRGQNVTFRCDPISEHNRLYWYRQTLGQGPEFLTYFQNEAQLEKSRLLSDRFSAERPKGSFSTLEIQRTEQGDSAMYLCASSSRTGNTEAFFGQGTRLTVV.

The DNA of the CDR3 is TGTGCCAGTAGTTCAACCTACGAGCAGTACTTC. Translating gives CASSSTYEQYF. V usage is TRBV19 and J usage is TRBJ2-7; D remains unclear. Germline CDR1 and CDR2: LNHDA and SQIVND (reference sequence). The germline V and J ends were trimmed by 5 bases and 2 bases, with 4 bases remaining between them. The CDR3 has 11 residues.

This chain connects TRBV27 to TRBJ2-1, with D perhaps matching TRBD2 (5 bases). This CDR3 is built from 16 residues. The V gene lost 0 bases and the J gene lost 1 base, with 10 bases spanning the gap. Germline assignment: CDR1 MNHEY and CDR2 SMNVEV (reference sequence). CDR3 residues: CASSLSLAASYNEQFF. The DNA of the CDR3 is TGTGCCAGCAGTTTATCCCTAGCTGCATCCTACAATGAGCAGTTCTTC.

There are a few counts of this clone. The chain couples TRBV7-9 to TRBJ2-5, with D tentatively TRBD1 (6 bases). V was trimmed by 4 bases and J by 1 base, leaving 19 bases between them. The CDR3 has 17 amino acids. The germline V gene encodes CDR1 SEHNR and CDR2 FQNEAQ (reference sequence). The CDR3 reads CASSSPSTGPSQETQYF. CDR3 coding DNA: TGTGCCAGCAGCTCTCCGTCCACAGGGCCCTCCCAAGAGACCCAGTACTTC.

This clone came up a few times. This chain joins TRBV4-1 and TRBJ2-1; weak D call: TRBD1 (5 bases). Germline V gives CDR1 MGHRA, CDR2 YSYEKL. This CDR3 contains 15 residues. The V and J ends lost 1 base and 6 bases respectively, with 13 bases between them. Here the CDR3 reads CASSQGIVRGNEQFF. CDR3 sequence (DNA): TGCGCCAGCAGCCAAGGTATTGTTAGGGGCAATGAGCAGTTCTTC.

This clone has only a few counts. J is TRBJ1-1 and V is TRBV4-2, with D unresolved. Between the trimmed V and J ends, which lost 1 base and 3 bases, there was a span of 12 bases. In germline, CDR1 is LGHNA, CDR2 YNFKEQ. This CDR3 has 15 residues. The CDR3 reads CASSQALGGHTEAFF. For the CDR3, the DNA is TGTGCCAGCAGCCAAGCATTAGGAGGGCACACTGAAGCTTTCTTT.

The V call is TRBV6-5, the J call TRBJ2-3, with D uncertain. The germline V gene encodes CDR1 MNHEY and CDR2 SVGAGI. V lost 0 bases, J lost 4 bases, and 8 bases lay in between. CDR3 length: 14 residues. CDR3 sequence (DNA): TGTGCCAGCAGTTACTCGGGGTCCGCAGATACGCAGTATTTT. Translated, it gives CASSYSGSADTQYF.

The chain uses TRBV19 and TRBJ2-1, with TRBD1 identical over 7 bases. The ends lost 6 bases at V and 0 bases at J; junction bases unmatched: 5. From germline, CDR1 is LNHDA and CDR2 SQIVND (reference sequence). CDR3 length equals 15 residues. The CDR3 is CASSNTGVSYNEQFF. CDR3 nucleotides: TGTGCCAGTAGCAATACAGGGGTCTCCTACAATGAGCAGTTCTTC.

This clone was recorded a few times. The chain carries TRBV7-9 and TRBJ2-7, with D possibly being TRBD1 (5 bases). The CDR3 has 15 amino acids. V was clipped by 1 base and J by 1 base, with 11 bases between them. CDR1 and CDR2 from the germline V gene are SEHNR and FQNEAQ (reference sequence). The CDR3 bases are TGTGCCAGCAGCTTAGGTCTAGGGGAATCCTACGAGCAGTACTTC. As protein: CASSLGLGESYEQYF.

V and J are TRBV6-5 and TRBJ2-1, with TRBD1 matching over 10 bases. The V and J ends lost 0 bases and 7 bases, in that order; junction bases with no gene match: 6. The CDR3 length is 16 residues. The germline V gene has CDR1 MNHEY and CDR2 SVGAGI. The CDR3, as DNA: TGTGCCAGCAGTTACTCAGGGACAGGGGCCTTTAATGAGCAGTTCTTC. Translated: CASSYSGTGAFNEQFF.

The rearrangement joins TRBV13 to TRBJ2-2; D could derive from TRBD1 or TRBD2 (7 bases each). V shed 5 bases and J shed 3 bases, with 25 bases lying between them. The CDR3 consists of 19 residues. Per germline, CDR1 PRHDT and CDR2 FYEKMQ (reference sequence). CDR3 in amino acids: CASSTTKASGTAYTGELFF. In DNA form, the CDR3 reads TGTGCCAGCAGCACCACTAAGGCCAGCGGGACAGCCTACACCGGGGAGCTGTTTTTT.

V is TRBV28 and J is TRBJ2-6, with D unresolved. Trimming removed 2 bases at V and 2 bases at J, with 1 base between. Germline V gene sequence: CDR1 MDHEN, CDR2 SYDVKM. This CDR3 is built from 13 residues. CDR3 in amino acids: CASSLTGANVLTF. DNA of the CDR3: TGTGCCAGCAGTTTAACTGGGGCCAACGTCCTGACTTTC.